The clone carrying this T cell receptor (beta chain) was detected many times. A read error may be the cause here, since a much bigger clone is one base away. Germline V lookup: CDR1 DFQATT, CDR2 SNEGSKA (reference sequence). The CDR3 contains 12 residues. The lymph nodes were axillary draining lymph nodes from breast cancer patients. This sample is drawn from a study of breast tumors, draining lymph nodes, adjacent tissues. One entry per CDR3 protein results from TCRdb running MiXCR on the multiplex PCR reads. The sample holds around 140,000 distinct CDR3 sequences; 32% are singletons and the top ten take approximately 2.3%.

This sequence originates from a female donor with breast cancer. Some clones in this sample may be carry-over from other donors' samples. The chain has TRBV20-1 and TRBJ1-6, with D maybe TRBD1 (6 bases). The sequenced sample was axillary lymph node tissue. The CDR3 spells CSARDSGAPPHF. In nucleotides, the CDR3 is TGCAGTGCTAGGGACAGTGGAGCCCCCCCCCACTTT.